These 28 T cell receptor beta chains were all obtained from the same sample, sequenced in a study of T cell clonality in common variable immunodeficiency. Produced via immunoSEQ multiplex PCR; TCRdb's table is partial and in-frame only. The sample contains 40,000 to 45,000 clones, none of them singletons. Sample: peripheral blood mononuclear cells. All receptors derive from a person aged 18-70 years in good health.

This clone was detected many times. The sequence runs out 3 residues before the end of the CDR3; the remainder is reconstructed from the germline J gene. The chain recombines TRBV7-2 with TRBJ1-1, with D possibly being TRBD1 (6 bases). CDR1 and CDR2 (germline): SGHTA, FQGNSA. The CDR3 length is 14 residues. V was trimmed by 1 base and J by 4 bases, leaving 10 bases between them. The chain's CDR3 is CASSLDRAATEAFF. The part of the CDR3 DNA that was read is TGTGCCAGCAGCTTAGACAGGGCGGCCACTGAA.

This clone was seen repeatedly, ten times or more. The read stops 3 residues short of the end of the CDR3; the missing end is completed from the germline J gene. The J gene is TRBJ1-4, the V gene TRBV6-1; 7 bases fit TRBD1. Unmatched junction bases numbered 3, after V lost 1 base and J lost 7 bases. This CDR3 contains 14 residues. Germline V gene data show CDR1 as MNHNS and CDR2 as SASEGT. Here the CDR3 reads CASSEGTGSEKLFF. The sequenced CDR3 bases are TGTGCCAGCAGTGAAGGGACAGGATCTGAAAAA.

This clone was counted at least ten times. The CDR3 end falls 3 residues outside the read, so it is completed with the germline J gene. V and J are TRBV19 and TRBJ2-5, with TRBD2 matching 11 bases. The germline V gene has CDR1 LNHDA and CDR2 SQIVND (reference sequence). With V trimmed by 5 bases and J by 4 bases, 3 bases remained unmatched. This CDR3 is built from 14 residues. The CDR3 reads CASSFTSGGETQYF. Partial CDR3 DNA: TGTGCCAGTAGTTTTACTAGCGGGGGAGAGACC.

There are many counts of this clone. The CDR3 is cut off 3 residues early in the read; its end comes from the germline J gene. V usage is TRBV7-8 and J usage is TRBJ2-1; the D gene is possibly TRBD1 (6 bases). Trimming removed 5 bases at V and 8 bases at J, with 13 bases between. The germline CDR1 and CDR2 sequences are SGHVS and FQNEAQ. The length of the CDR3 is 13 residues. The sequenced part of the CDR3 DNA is TGTGCCAGCAGCCTTGGACAGATCGATGAG. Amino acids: CASSLGQIDE. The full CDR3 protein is CASSLGQIDEQFF.

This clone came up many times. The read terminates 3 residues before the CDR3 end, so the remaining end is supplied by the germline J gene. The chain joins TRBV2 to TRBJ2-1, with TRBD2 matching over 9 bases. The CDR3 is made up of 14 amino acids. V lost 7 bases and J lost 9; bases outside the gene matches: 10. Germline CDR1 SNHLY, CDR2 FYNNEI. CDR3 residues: CASKGGTSPVEQFF. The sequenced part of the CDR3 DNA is TGTGCCAGCAAGGGCGGGACTAGCCCGGTTGAG.

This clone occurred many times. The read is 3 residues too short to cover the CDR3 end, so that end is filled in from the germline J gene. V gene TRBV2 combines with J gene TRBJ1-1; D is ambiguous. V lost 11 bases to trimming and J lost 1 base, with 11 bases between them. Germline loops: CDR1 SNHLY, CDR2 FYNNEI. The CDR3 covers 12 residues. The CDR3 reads CASTRENTEAFF. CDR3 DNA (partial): TGTGCCTCTACGAGAGAGAACACTGAA. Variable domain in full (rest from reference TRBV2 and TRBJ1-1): EPEVTQTPSHQVTQMGQEVILRCVPISNHLYFYWYRQILGQKVEFLVSFYNNEISEKSEIFDDQFSVERPDGSNFTLKIRSTKLEDSAMYFCASTRENTEAFFGQGTRLTVV.

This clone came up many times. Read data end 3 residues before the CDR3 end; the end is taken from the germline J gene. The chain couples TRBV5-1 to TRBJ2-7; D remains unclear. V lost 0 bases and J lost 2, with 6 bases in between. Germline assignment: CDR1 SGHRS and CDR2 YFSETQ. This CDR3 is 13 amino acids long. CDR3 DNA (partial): TGCGCCAGCAGCTTGGGCCCTACCTACGAG. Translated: CASSLGPTYE. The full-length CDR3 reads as CASSLGPTYEQYF.

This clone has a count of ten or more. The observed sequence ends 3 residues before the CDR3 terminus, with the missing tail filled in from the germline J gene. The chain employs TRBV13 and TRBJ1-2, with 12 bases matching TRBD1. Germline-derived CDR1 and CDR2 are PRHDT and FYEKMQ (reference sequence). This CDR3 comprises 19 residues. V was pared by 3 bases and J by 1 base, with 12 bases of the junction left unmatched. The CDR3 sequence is CASSFYLGQGAQDNYGYTF. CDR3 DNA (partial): TGTGCCAGCAGCTTCTATCTGGGACAGGGGGCGCAGGATAACTATGGC.

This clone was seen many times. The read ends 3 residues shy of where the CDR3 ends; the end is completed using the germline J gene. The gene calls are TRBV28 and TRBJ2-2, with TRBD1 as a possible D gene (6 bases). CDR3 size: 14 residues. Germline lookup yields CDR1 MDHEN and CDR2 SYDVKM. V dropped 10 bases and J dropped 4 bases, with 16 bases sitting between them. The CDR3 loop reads CANRSTGGTGELFF. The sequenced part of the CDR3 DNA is TGTGCCAACAGATCGACAGGAGGCACCGGGGAG. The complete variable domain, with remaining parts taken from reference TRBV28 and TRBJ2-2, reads DVKVTQSSRYLVKRTGEKVFLECVQDMDHENMFWYRQDPGLGLRLIYFSYDVKMKEKGDIPEGYSVSREKKERFSLILESASTNQTSMYLCANRSTGGTGELFFGEGSRLTVL.

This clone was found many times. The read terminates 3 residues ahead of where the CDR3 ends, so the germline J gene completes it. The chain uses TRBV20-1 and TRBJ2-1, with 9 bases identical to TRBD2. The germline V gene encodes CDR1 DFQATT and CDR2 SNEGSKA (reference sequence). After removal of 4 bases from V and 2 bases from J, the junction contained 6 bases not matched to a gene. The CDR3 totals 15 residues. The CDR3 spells CSAKPSSGTYNEQFF. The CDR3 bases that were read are TGCAGTGCTAAGCCCTCTAGCGGGACCTACAATGAG.

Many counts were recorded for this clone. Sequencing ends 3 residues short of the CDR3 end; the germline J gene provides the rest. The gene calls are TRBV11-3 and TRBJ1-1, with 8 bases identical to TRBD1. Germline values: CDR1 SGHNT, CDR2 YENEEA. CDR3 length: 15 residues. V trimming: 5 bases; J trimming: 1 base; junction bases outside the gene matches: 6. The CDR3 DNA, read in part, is TGTGCCAGCAGCCTCATAGGACAGGGGAACACTGAA. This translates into CASSLIGQGNTE. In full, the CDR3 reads CASSLIGQGNTEAFF.

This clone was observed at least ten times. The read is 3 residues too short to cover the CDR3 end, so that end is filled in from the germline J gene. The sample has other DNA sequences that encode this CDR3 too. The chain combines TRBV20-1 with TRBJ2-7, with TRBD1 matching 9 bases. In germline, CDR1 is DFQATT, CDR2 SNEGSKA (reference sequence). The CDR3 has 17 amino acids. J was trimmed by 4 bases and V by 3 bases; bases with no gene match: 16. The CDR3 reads CSARDPSGTGIMYEQYF. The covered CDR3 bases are TGCAGTGCTAGGGACCCCTCCGGGACAGGGATAATGTACGAG.

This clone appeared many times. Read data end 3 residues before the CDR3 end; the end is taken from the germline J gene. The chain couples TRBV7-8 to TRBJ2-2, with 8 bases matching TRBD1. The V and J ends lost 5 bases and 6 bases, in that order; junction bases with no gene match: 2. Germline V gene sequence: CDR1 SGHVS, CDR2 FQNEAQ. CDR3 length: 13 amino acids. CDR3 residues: CASSLQGAGELFF. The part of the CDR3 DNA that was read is TGTGCCAGCAGCCTACAGGGGGCCGGGGAG.

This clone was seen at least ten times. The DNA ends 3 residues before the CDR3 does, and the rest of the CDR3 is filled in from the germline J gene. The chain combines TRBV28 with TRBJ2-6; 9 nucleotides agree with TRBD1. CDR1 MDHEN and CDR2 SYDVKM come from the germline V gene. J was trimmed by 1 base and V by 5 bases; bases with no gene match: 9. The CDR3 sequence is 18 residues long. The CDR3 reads CASSTPGQGFSGANVLTF. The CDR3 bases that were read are TGTGCCAGCAGTACACCGGGACAGGGCTTTTCTGGGGCCAACGTC.

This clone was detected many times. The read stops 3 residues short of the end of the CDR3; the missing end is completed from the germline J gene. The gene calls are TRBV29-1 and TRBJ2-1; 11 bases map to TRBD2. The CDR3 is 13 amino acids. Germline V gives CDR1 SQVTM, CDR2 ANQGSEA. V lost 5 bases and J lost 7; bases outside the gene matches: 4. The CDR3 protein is CSVCLAGGNEQFF. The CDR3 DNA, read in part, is TGCAGCGTTTGCCTAGCGGGAGGTAATGAG.

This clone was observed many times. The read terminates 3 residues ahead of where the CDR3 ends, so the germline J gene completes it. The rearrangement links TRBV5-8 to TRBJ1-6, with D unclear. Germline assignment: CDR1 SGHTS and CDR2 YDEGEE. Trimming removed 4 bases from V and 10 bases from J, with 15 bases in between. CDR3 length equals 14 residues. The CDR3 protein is CASSLPQKHSPLHF. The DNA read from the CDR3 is TGTGCCAGCAGCCTCCCGCAGAAACACTCACCC.

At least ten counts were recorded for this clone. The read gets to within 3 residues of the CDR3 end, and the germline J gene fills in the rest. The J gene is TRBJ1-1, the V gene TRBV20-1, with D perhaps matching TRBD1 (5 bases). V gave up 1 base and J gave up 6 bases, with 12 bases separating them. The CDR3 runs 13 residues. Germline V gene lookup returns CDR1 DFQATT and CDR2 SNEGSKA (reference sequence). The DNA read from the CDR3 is TGCAGTGCTAGAGCTTCCCGAGGGGCTGAA. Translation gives CSARASRGAE. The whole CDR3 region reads CSARASRGAEAFF.

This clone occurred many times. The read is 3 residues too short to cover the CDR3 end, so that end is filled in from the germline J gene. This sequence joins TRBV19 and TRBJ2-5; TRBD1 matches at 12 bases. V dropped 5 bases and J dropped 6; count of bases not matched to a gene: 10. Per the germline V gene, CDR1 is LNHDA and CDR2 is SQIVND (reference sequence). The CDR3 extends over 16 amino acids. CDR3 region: CASSLAGTGGGKTQYF. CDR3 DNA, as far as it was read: TGTGCCAGTAGTTTGGCGGGGACAGGGGGCGGAAAGACC.

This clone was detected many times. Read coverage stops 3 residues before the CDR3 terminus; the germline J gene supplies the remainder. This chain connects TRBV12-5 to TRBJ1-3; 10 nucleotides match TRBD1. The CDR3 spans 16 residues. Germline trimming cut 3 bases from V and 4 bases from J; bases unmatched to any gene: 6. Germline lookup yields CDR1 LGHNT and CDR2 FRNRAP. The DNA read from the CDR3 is TGTGCTAGTGGTTTCCGACAGGGGGCGGGAGGAAACACC. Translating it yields CASGFRQGAGGNT. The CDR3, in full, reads CASGFRQGAGGNTIYF. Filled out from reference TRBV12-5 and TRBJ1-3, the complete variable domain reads DARVTQTPRHKVTEMGQEVTMRCQPILGHNTVFWYRQTMMQGLELLAYFRNRAPLDDSGMPKDRFSAEMPDATLATLKIQPSEPRDSAVYFCASGFRQGAGGNTIYFGEGSWLTVV.

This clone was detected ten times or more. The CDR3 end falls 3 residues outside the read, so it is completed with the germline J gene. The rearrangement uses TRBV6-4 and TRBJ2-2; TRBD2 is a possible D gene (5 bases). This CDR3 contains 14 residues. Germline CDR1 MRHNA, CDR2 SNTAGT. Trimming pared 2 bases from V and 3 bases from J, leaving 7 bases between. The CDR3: CASSDGRDTGELFF. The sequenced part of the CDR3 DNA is TGTGCCAGCAGTGACGGGCGGGACACCGGGGAG.

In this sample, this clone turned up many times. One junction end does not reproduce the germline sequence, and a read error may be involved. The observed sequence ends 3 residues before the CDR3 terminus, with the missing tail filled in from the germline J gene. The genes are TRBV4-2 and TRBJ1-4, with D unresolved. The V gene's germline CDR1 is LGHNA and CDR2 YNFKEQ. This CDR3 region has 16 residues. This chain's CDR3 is CASSQEVATTNEKLFF. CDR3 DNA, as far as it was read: TGCGCCAGCAGCCAAGAGGTGGCAACAACTAATGAAAAA.

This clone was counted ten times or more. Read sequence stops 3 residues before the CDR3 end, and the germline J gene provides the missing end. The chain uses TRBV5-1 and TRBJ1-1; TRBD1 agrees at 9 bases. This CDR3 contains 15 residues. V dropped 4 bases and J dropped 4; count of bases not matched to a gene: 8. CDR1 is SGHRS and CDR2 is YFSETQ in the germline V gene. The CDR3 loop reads CASSLKGTGPTEAFF. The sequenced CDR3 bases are TGCGCCAGCAGCCTCAAGGGGACAGGGCCCACTGAA.

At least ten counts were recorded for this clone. The CDR3 spells CSVAGTGGEKLFF. The DNA read from the CDR3 is TGCAGCGTTGCCGGGACAGGGGGTGAAAAA. The chain recombines TRBV29-1 with TRBJ1-4; 11 bases align to TRBD1. The CDR3 extends 3 residues past the end of the read, so its final part is completed from the germline J gene. With V trimmed by 4 bases and J by 7 bases, 2 bases remained unmatched. This CDR3 comprises 13 residues. Germline values: CDR1 SQVTM, CDR2 ANQGSEA.

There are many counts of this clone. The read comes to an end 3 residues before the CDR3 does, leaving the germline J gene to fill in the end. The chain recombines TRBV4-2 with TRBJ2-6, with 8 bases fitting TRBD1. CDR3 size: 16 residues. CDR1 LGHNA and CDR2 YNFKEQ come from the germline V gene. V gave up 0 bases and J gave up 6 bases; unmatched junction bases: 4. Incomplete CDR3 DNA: TGTGCCAGCAGCCAAGATGGACAGGGAGAGGCCAACGTC. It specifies CASSQDGQGEANV. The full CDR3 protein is CASSQDGQGEANVLTF.

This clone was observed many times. CDR3 amino acids: CASWERQGAYGNTIYF. Partial CDR3 DNA: TGTGCCAGCTGGGAAAGACAGGGGGCGTATGGAAACACC. The V call is TRBV28, the J call TRBJ1-3; 10 bases line up with TRBD1. The read gets to within 3 residues of the CDR3 end, and the germline J gene fills in the rest. The CDR3 sequence is 16 residues long. V was pared by 8 bases and J by 3 bases, with 10 bases of the junction left unmatched. The V gene's germline CDR1 is MDHEN and CDR2 SYDVKM.

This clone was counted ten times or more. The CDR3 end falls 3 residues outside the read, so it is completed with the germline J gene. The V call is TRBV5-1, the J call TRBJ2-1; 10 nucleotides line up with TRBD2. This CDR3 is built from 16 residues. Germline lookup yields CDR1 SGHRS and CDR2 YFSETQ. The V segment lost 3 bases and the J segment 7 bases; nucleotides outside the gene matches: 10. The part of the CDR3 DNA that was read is TGCGCCAGCAGCTCTACGCTAGCGGGAGTGAGTAATGAG. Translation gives CASSSTLAGVSNE. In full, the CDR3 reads CASSSTLAGVSNEQFF. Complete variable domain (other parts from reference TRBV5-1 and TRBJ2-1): KAGVTQTPRYLIKTRGQQVTLSCSPISGHRSVSWYQQTPGQGLQFLFEYFSETQRNKGNFPGRFSGRQFSNSRSEMNVSTLELGDSALYLCASSSTLAGVSNEQFFGPGTRLTVL.

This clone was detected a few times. The CDR3 DNA, read in part, is TGTGCCAGTAGTATTCAACGGACAGTTACACAAGAGACC. It encodes CASSIQRTVTQET. The CDR3 reads in full as CASSIQRTVTQETQYF. The chain carries TRBV19 and TRBJ2-5; possible D gene TRBD1, 6 bases. Read coverage stops 3 residues before the CDR3 terminus; the germline J gene supplies the remainder. The CDR3 is 16 residues long. Germline loops: CDR1 LNHDA, CDR2 SQIVND (reference sequence). V was clipped by 3 bases and J by 2 bases, with 16 bases between them.

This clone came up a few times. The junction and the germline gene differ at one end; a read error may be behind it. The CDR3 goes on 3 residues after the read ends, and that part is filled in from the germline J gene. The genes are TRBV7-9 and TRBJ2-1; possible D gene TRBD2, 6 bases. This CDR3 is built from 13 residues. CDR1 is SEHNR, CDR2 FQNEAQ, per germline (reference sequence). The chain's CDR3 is CSSTPIRRDEQFF. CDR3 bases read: TGTTCCAGCACCCCTATTAGGAGGGATGAG.